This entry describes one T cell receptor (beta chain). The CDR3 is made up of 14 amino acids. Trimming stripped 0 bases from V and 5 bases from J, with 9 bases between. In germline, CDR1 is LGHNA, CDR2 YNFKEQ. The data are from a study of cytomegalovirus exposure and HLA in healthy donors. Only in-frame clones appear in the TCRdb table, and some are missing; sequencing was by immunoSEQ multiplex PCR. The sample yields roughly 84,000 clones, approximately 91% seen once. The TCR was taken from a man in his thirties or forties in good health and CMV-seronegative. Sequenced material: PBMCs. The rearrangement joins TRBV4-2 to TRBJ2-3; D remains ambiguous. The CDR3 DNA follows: TGTGCCAGCAGCCAAGATGGCTCTAGAGATACGCAGTATTTT. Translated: CASSQDGSRDTQYF.